The source of this T cell receptor beta chain is a study of neurological immune-mediated disorders. The cDNA was synthesized by means of template-switch 5'RACE, which was carried out with 10-nucleotide random UMIs. Over 180 million TCR-beta sequences (from 15-18 subjects) were yielded by each sequencing run. TCRdb called the 5' RACE reads again in MiXCR, with one record for every CDR3 protein. The top ten hold roughly 7% of the sample, which has approximately 87,000 distinct CDR3 sequences, roughly 14% seen once. The CDR3 is 14 amino acids. Germline V gene data show CDR1 as SGHRS and CDR2 as YFSETQ. V was trimmed by 3 bases and J by 6 bases, leaving 15 bases between them. This clonotype has a count of ten or more.

The source is a woman between 50 and 59 years old in good health. What was sequenced was PBMCs. The chain has TRBV5-1 and TRBJ1-1, with D perhaps matching TRBD1 (6 bases). This chain's CDR3 is CASSWGHGVAEAFF. The DNA for the CDR3 is TGCGCCAGCAGCTGGGGACACGGGGTCGCTGAAGCTTTCTTT.